The entry below describes one T cell receptor beta chain. PCR was performed using 60 Vbeta and 13 Jbeta primers. Data came from immunoSEQ multiplex PCR; TCRdb stores just in-frame clones and leaves some out. This sample carries fewer than 350,000 clones, about 90% of them seen once, and the ten largest clones take about 2.3%. These data belong to a study of cytomegalovirus exposure and HLA in healthy donors. The germline V gene has CDR1 KGHSH and CDR2 LQKENI. The CDR3 spans 15 residues. V trimming: 3 bases; J trimming: 3 bases; junction bases outside the gene matches: 6. The specimen was PBMCs. This sequence joins TRBV18 and TRBJ1-2; 8 nucleotides line up with TRBD1. This clonotype was sampled from a woman between 18 and 29 years old in good health and CMV-seronegative. The CDR3 is CASSPPDRVYYGYTF. CDR3 bases: TGTGCCAGCTCACCGCCGGACAGGGTCTACTATGGCTACACCTTC.